This entry describes one T cell receptor (beta chain). TCRdb's copy holds only in-frame clones and misses some; the assay was immunoSEQ multiplex PCR. Of around 130,000 clones listed, around nine tenths are singletons. Those enrolled in Seattle joined during active infection and were followed longitudinally afterward. This record belongs to a study of blood T cell repertoires in COVID-19. Study-level information: Donors in the United States, Italy and Spain gave samples during acute or convalescent COVID-19.

Looked up from germline, CDR1 is SEHNR and CDR2 is FQNEAQ (reference sequence). V was shortened by 2 bases and J by 1 base, with 14 bases between the two germline ends. The CDR3 totals 17 residues. Sample: peripheral blood. The chain links TRBV7-9 to TRBJ2-2; D is perhaps TRBD2 (5 bases). This TCR was sampled from a man aged 55 to 70 with COVID-19, enrolled during active disease. CDR3 sequence reads: CASSLSSSSMNTGELFF. In DNA form, the CDR3 reads TGTGCCAGCAGCTTATCCTCTAGCTCAATGAACACCGGGGAGCTGTTTTTT. Together with reference TRBV7-9 and TRBJ2-2, the CDR3 gives the full variable domain: DTGVSQNPRHKITKRGQNVTFRCDPISEHNRLYWYRQTLGQGPEFLTYFQNEAQLEKSRLLSDRFSAERPKGSFSTLEIQRTEQGDSAMYLCASSLSSSSMNTGELFFGEGSRLTVL.